The clone carrying this T cell receptor beta chain occurred many times. The antigen remains undetermined. MiXCR, run by TCRdb on the reads, gives a single entry per CDR3 protein. The sample carries 300,000 to 400,000 distinct CDR3 sequences, roughly 18% recorded once. The record originates from a study of T cell repertoires in cytomegalovirus infection. Study overall: Indications came from public TCR beta signatures; they pointed to CMV infection and to a matching HLA type.

Findings and caveats of the study: Totalled public TCR beta family frequency picked out people who carried CMV plus the relevant HLA. Clonotypes of TCR beta that were HLA-C-restricted and CMV-specific dominated the ex vivo response.

CDR1 and CDR2 from the germline V gene are SGHTA and FQGNSA. This CDR3 is built from 14 residues. The V end lost 4 bases, the J end lost 4 bases, and 11 bases lay between the germline ends. Sequenced material: PBMCs. V is TRBV7-2 and J is TRBJ1-5, with D possibly TRBD1 on 5 matching bases. The sequence came from a human donor in good health (CMV status not recorded). Some clones in this sample may be carry-over from other donors' samples. The CDR3 loop reads CASSSGQNNQPQHF. CDR3 sequence (DNA): TGTGCCAGCAGCTCCGGACAAAATAATCAGCCCCAGCATTTT.